Listed below are T cell receptor beta chains from one sample, sequenced in a study of cytomegalovirus exposure and HLA in healthy donors. The method was immunoSEQ multiplex PCR; TCRdb's version includes in-frame clones alone and lacks a portion of them. Of 100,000 to 150,000 clones listed, about 10% are singletons. The sample was PBMCs. The receptors here all came from a woman under 30 in good health and CMV-seropositive. The CDR3 runs from the conserved cysteine through the conserved F or W. Fields, in order: J gene, V gene, D gene, clone size, CDR3 DNA, CDR3 protein. The D gene is left open where the match is weak. Some rows have no size entry. The others give once, few or many, or a class for an expanded clone.

j_gene: TRBJ2-2
v_gene: TRBV4-2
d_gene: TRBD1
abundance: few
CDR3nt: TGTGCCAGCAGCCAAGAAAGGGTGGGACAGGGAAACACCGGGGAGCTGTTTTTT
CDR3aa: CASSQERVGQGNTGELFF

j_gene: TRBJ2-1
v_gene: TRBV4-1
d_gene: -
abundance: few
CDR3nt: TGCGCCAGCAGCCCCGGGCCCGGGATCTTCTACAATGAGCAGTTCTTC
CDR3aa: CASSPGPGIFYNEQFF

j_gene: TRBJ1-2
v_gene: TRBV27
d_gene: -
abundance: -
CDR3nt: TGTCCCCATGCGGGGGGATTCGGCCCGGCTGGCTACACCTTC
CDR3aa: CPHAGGFGPAGYTF

j_gene: TRBJ2-1
v_gene: TRBV5-1
d_gene: TRBD2
abundance: -
CDR3nt: TGCGCCAGCAGGACCGGGACTAGCGGCTACAATGAGCAGTTCTTC
CDR3aa: CASRTGTSGYNEQFF

j_gene: TRBJ2-1
v_gene: TRBV5-1
d_gene: TRBD2
abundance: few
CDR3nt: TGCGCCAGCAGCCCCCACCTAGCGGGAGGCCGGGATGAGCAGTTCTTC
CDR3aa: CASSPHLAGGRDEQFF

j_gene: TRBJ2-5
v_gene: TRBV30
d_gene: TRBD2
abundance: few
CDR3nt: TGTGCCTGGACTCGCACTAGCGGGGCCCAAGAGACCCAGTACTTC
CDR3aa: CAWTRTSGAQETQYF

j_gene: TRBJ2-5
v_gene: TRBV14
d_gene: -
abundance: -
CDR3nt: TGTGCCAGCAGCCAAGATAGGACGTGGAAGGGGGAGACCCAGTACTTC
CDR3aa: CASSQDRTWKGETQYF

j_gene: TRBJ1-3
v_gene: TRBV4-1
d_gene: -
abundance: -
CDR3nt: TGCGCCAGCAGCCAAGTTTTTACTCCGAGTCAAAACACCATATATTTT
CDR3aa: CASSQVFTPSQNTIYF

j_gene: TRBJ2-7
v_gene: TRBV30
d_gene: -
abundance: few
CDR3nt: TGTGCCTGGAGTGACAGACACTACGAGCAGTACTTC
CDR3aa: CAWSDRHYEQYF

j_gene: TRBJ1-2
v_gene: TRBV5-1
d_gene: -
abundance: -
CDR3nt: TGCGCCAGCAGCTTGGGAATTGGGCAGACTAACTATGGCTACACCTTC
CDR3aa: CASSLGIGQTNYGYTF

j_gene: TRBJ1-2
v_gene: TRBV5-1
d_gene: TRBD1
abundance: -
CDR3nt: TGCGCCAGCAGTCTAGGGGGCGAGTTCATCTATGGCTACACCTTC
CDR3aa: CASSLGGEFIYGYTF

j_gene: TRBJ2-1
v_gene: TRBV4-1
d_gene: TRBD2
abundance: -
CDR3nt: TGCGCCAGCAGCCCCCAAGCGGGACTAGAGGGAGGCAATGAGCAGTTCTTC
CDR3aa: CASSPQAGLEGGNEQFF

j_gene: TRBJ2-5
v_gene: TRBV25-1
d_gene: -
abundance: -
CDR3nt: TGTGCCAGCAGTGTCCTATGGGAGACCCAGTACTTC
CDR3aa: CASSVLWETQYF

j_gene: TRBJ2-5
v_gene: TRBV29-1
d_gene: -
abundance: -
CDR3nt: TGCAGCGTTGCGCCCGGGAAAAAAGAGACCCAGTACTTC
CDR3aa: CSVAPGKKETQYF

j_gene: TRBJ2-7
v_gene: TRBV12-5
d_gene: -
abundance: -
CDR3nt: TGTGCTAGTGGAGACAGGATAGCCTACGAGCAGTACTTC
CDR3aa: CASGDRIAYEQYF

j_gene: TRBJ2-7
v_gene: TRBV6-1
d_gene: -
abundance: few
CDR3nt: TGTGCCAGCAGTACGACAGTTTACGAGCAGTACTTC
CDR3aa: CASSTTVYEQYF

j_gene: TRBJ2-2
v_gene: TRBV28
d_gene: -
abundance: few
CDR3nt: TGTGCCAGTCACCTCGGGACACCCGGGGAGCTGTTTTTT
CDR3aa: CASHLGTPGELFF

j_gene: TRBJ1-2
v_gene: TRBV7-9
d_gene: -
abundance: -
CDR3nt: TGTGCCAGCAGCCTTCGACACCAGAGTCAGGACTATGGCTACACCTTC
CDR3aa: CASSLRHQSQDYGYTF

j_gene: TRBJ2-1
v_gene: TRBV5-5
d_gene: -
abundance: -
CDR3nt: TGTGCCAGCAGCTTGGAGACTTTGCTGCTGGGGCAGTTCTTC
CDR3aa: CASSLETLLLGQFF

j_gene: TRBJ2-7
v_gene: TRBV19
d_gene: -
abundance: once
CDR3nt: TGTGCCAGTAGTGTGGTCCACCTTGGGACTTACGAGCAGTACTTC
CDR3aa: CASSVVHLGTYEQYF

j_gene: TRBJ2-7
v_gene: TRBV6-5
d_gene: TRBD2
abundance: -
CDR3nt: TGTGCCAGCAGACAAATAGCGGGAGGGGGATACGAGCAGTACTTC
CDR3aa: CASRQIAGGGYEQYF

j_gene: TRBJ1-1
v_gene: TRBV6-6
d_gene: -
abundance: few
CDR3nt: TGTGCCAGCAGCCAGACTTTAGGGGTCACTGAAGCTTTCTTT
CDR3aa: CASSQTLGVTEAFF

j_gene: TRBJ2-7
v_gene: TRBV5-1
d_gene: -
abundance: -
CDR3nt: TGCGCCAGCAGCTTGGAGCGGCCCGACTACGAGCAGTACTTC
CDR3aa: CASSLERPDYEQYF

j_gene: TRBJ2-7
v_gene: TRBV28
d_gene: -
abundance: few
CDR3nt: TGTGCCAGCAGACGACAGGCGGACTACGAGCAGTACTTC
CDR3aa: CASRRQADYEQYF

j_gene: TRBJ2-5
v_gene: TRBV5-1
d_gene: TRBD2
abundance: -
CDR3nt: TGCGCCAGCAGCTTGACAGCGGGAGGGCGGGAGACCCAGTACTTC
CDR3aa: CASSLTAGGRETQYF

j_gene: TRBJ1-1
v_gene: TRBV5-4
d_gene: TRBD1
abundance: few
CDR3nt: TGTGCCAGCAAGAAAACAGGGGACACTGAAGCTTTCTTT
CDR3aa: CASKKTGDTEAFF

j_gene: TRBJ2-5
v_gene: TRBV18
d_gene: -
abundance: few
CDR3nt: TGTGCCAGCTCACCGAGCGGCCAAGAGACCCAGTACTTC
CDR3aa: CASSPSGQETQYF

j_gene: TRBJ2-5
v_gene: TRBV7-8
d_gene: TRBD2
abundance: few
CDR3nt: TGTGCCAGCAGCTCATTAAAAGGGACTAGCGGATACTTCCAAGAGACCCAGTACTTC
CDR3aa: CASSSLKGTSGYFQETQYF

j_gene: TRBJ2-1
v_gene: TRBV18
d_gene: -
abundance: few
CDR3nt: TGTGCCAGCTCACCACCTTTAGCGGAAAGTTCCTACAATGAGCAGTTCTTC
CDR3aa: CASSPPLAESSYNEQFF

j_gene: TRBJ2-3
v_gene: TRBV19
d_gene: -
abundance: -
CDR3nt: TGTGCCAGTAGTACCCGACAGACTAGCACAGATACGCAGTATTTT
CDR3aa: CASSTRQTSTDTQYF

j_gene: TRBJ1-2
v_gene: TRBV11-3
d_gene: -
abundance: -
CDR3nt: TGTGCCAGCAGCTTAAGTCCCGGCCCCGGGAGTGATGGCTACACCTTC
CDR3aa: CASSLSPGPGSDGYTF

j_gene: TRBJ2-1
v_gene: TRBV11-3
d_gene: -
abundance: few
CDR3nt: TGTGCCAGCAGCTTAACCGAGGGTGAGCAGTTCTTC
CDR3aa: CASSLTEGEQFF

j_gene: TRBJ2-3
v_gene: TRBV13
d_gene: -
abundance: few
CDR3nt: TGTGCCAGCAGCACTCGGGGGTTCACTAGCACAGATACGCAGTATTTT
CDR3aa: CASSTRGFTSTDTQYF